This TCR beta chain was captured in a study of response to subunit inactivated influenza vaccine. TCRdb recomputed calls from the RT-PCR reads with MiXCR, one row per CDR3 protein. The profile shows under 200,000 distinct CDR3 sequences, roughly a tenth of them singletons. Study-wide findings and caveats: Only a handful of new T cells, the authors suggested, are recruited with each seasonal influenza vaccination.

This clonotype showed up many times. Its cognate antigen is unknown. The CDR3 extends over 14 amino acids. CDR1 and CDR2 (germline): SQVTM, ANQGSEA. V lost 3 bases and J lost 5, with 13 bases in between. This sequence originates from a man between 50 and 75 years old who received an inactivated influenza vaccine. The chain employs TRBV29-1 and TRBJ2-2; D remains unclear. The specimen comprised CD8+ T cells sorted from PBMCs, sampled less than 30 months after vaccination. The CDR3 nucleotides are TGCAGCGTTGAGTCCACACGGACGACCGGGGAGCTGTTTTTT. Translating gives CSVESTRTTGELFF.